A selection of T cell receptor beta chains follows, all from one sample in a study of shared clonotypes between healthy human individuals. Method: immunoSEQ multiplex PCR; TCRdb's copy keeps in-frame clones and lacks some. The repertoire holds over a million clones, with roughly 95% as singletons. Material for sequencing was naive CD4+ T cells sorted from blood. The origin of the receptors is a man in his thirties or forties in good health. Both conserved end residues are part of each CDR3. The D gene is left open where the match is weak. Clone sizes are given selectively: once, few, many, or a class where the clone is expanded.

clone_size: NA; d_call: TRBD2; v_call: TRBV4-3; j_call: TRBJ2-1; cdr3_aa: CASSQEQRELGEQFF; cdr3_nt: TGCGCCAGCAGCCAAGAGCAGCGGGAGCTTGGTGAGCAGTTCTTC
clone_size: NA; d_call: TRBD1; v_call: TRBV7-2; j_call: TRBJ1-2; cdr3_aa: CASSLSRDRALGGYTF; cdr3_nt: TGTGCCAGCAGCTTATCCCGGGACAGAGCACTAGGTGGCTACACCTTC
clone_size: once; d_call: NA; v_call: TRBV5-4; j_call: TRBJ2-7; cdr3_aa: CASSLVGSEQYF; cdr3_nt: TGTGCCAGCAGCTTGGTGGGATCCGAGCAGTACTTC
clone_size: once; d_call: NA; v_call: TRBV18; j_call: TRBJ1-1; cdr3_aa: CASSPGGMNTEAFF; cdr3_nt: TGTGCCAGCTCACCCGGGGGGATGAACACTGAAGCTTTCTTT
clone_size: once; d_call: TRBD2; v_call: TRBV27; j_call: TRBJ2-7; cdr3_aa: CASSTAGTSGYEQYF; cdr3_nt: TGTGCCAGCAGTACCGCCGGGACTAGCGGCTACGAGCAGTACTTC
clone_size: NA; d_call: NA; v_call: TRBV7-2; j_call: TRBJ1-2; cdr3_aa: CASSLEGGRANYGYTF; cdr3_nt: TGTGCCAGCAGCTTAGAGGGGGGCCGGGCTAACTATGGCTACACCTTC
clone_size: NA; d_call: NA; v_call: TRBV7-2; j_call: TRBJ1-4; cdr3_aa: CASSLPITQGRKLFF; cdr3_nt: TGTGCCAGCAGCCTCCCGATTACTCAGGGACGAAAACTGTTTTTT
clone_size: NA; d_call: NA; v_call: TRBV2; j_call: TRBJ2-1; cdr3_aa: CASSVEPAYNEQFF; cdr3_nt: TGTGCCAGCAGTGTCGAACCCGCCTACAATGAGCAGTTCTTC
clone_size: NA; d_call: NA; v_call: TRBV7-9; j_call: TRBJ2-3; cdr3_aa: CASSLRQLTDTQYF; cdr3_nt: TGTGCCAGCAGCTTAAGACAGCTTACAGATACGCAGTATTTT
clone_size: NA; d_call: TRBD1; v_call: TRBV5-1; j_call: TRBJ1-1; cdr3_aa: CASSPDRGDTEAFF; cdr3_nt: TGCGCCAGCAGTCCCGACAGGGGAGACACTGAAGCTTTCTTT
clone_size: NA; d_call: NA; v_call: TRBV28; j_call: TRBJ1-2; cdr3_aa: CASGWPGDGYTF; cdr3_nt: TGTGCCAGTGGGTGGCCAGGGGATGGCTACACCTTC
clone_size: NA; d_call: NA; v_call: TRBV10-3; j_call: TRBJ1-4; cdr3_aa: CAISESRLRTETTNEKLFF; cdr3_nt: TGTGCCATCAGTGAGTCTCGACTTCGGACAGAAACAACTAATGAAAAACTGTTTTTT
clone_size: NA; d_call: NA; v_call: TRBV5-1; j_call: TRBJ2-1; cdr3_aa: CASQQGQGEQFF; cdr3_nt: TGCGCCAGCCAACAGGGACAAGGTGAGCAGTTCTTC
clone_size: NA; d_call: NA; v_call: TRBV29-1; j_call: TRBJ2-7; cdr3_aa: CSVEPSSSWKDYEQYF; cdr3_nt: TGCAGCGTTGAGCCGTCTTCCTCCTGGAAGGACTACGAGCAGTACTTC
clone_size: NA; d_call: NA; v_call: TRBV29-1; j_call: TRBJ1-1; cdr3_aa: CSVVAGLNTEAFF; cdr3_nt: TGCAGCGTTGTAGCGGGATTGAACACTGAAGCTTTCTTT
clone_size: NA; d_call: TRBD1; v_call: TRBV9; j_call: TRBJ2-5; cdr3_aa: CASSVQQGYETQYF; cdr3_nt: TGTGCCAGCAGCGTACAACAGGGGTACGAGACCCAGTACTTC
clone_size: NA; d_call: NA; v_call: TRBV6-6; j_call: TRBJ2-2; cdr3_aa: CASRDGELFF; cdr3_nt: TGTGCCAGCAGGGACGGGGAGCTGTTTTTT
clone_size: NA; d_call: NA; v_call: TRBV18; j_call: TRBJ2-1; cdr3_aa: CASSPRPGSEQFF; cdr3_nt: TGTGCCAGCTCACCTCGTCCGGGTAGTGAGCAGTTCTTC
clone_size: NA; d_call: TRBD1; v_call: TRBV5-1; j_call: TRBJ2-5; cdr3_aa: CASSQRTGEETQYF; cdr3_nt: TGCGCCAGCAGCCAACGGACAGGGGAAGAGACCCAGTACTTC
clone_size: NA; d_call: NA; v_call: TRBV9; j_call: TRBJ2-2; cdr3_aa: CASSDLRGGELFF; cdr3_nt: TGTGCCAGCAGCGACCTCAGGGGCGGGGAGCTGTTTTTT
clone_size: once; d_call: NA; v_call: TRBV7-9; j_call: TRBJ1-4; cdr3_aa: CASSPRLEATNEKLFF; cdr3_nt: TGTGCCAGCAGCCCCAGGCTGGAGGCAACTAATGAAAAACTGTTTTTT
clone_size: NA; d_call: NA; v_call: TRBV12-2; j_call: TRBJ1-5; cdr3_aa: CASRPQNKGHPAGDSFNQPQHF; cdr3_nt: TGTGCAAGTCGCCCTCAAAATAAAGGGCACCCGGCAGGGGATTCATTCAATCAGCCCCAGCATTTT
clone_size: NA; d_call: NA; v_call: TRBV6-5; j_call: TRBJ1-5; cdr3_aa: CASRTGISNQPQHF; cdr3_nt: TGTGCCAGCAGGACCGGGATCTCCAATCAGCCCCAGCATTTT
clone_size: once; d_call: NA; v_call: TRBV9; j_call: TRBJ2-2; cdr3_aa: CASSVGLQGNTGELFF; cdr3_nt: TGTGCCAGCAGCGTAGGTCTACAGGGGAACACCGGGGAGCTGTTTTTT
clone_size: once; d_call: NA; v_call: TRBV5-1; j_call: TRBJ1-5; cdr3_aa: CASSEEGYSNQPQHF; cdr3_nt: TGCGCCAGCAGCGAGGAGGGGTATAGCAATCAGCCCCAGCATTTT
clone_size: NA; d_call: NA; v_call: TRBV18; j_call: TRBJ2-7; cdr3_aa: CASSLRGDEQYF; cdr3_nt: TGTGCCAGCTCACTCCGCGGGGACGAGCAGTACTTC
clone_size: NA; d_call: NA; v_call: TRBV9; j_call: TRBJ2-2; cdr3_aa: CASSVYQSLTGELFF; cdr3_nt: TGTGCCAGCAGCGTCTACCAAAGCCTCACCGGGGAGCTGTTTTTT
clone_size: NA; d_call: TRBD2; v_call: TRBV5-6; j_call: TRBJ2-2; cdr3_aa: CASSLRLAGWRNTGELFF; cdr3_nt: TGTGCCAGCAGCTTGCGACTAGCGGGATGGAGGAACACCGGGGAGCTGTTTTTT
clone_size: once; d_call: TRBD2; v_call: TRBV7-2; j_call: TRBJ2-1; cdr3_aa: CASSTTSGRNYNEQFF; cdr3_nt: TGTGCCAGCAGCACGACTAGCGGGAGGAACTACAATGAGCAGTTCTTC